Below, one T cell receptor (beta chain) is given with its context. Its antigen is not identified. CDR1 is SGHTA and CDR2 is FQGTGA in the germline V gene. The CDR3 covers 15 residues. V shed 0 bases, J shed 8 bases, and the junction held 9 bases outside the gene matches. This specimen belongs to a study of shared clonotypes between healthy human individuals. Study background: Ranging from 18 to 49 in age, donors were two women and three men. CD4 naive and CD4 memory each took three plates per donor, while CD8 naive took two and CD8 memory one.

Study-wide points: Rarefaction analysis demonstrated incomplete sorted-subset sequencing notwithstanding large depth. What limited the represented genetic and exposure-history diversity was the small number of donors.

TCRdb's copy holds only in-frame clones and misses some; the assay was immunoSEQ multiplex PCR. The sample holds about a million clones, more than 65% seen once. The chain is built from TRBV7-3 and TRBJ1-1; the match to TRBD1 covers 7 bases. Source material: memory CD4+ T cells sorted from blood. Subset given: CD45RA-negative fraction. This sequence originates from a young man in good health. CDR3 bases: TGTGCCAGCAGCTTAACGCCGGACAGGCTTGGGGAAGCTTTCTTT. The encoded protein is CASSLTPDRLGEAFF.